The 30 T cell receptor beta chains listed next were all sequenced from one sample in a study of cytomegalovirus exposure and HLA in healthy donors. The PCR employed 60 Vbeta primers together with 13 Jbeta primers. Only in-frame clones appear in the TCRdb table, and some are missing; sequencing was by immunoSEQ multiplex PCR. The sample yields 75,000 to 90,000 clones, roughly three quarters seen once. Sequences were obtained from PBMCs. These receptors were collected from a woman aged 40 to 50 in good health and CMV-seropositive.

V gene TRBV4-2 combines with J gene TRBJ2-2; tentatively, D is TRBD2 (5 bases). The germline gives CDR1 LGHNA, CDR2 YNFKEQ. The V end lost 4 bases, the J end lost 4 bases, and 13 bases lay between the germline ends. The CDR3 spans 15 residues. The CDR3 reads CASSPRTPATGELFF. CDR3 sequence (DNA): TGTGCCAGCAGCCCCCGGACTCCGGCCACCGGGGAGCTGTTTTTT.

This rearrangement joins TRBV5-1 to TRBJ2-7, with 7 bases fitting TRBD2. The CDR3 has 14 amino acids. The V gene end was trimmed by 7 bases and the J gene end by 4 bases; junction bases not matched to a gene: 11. CDR1 is SGHRS and CDR2 is YFSETQ in the germline V gene. The CDR3 DNA follows: TGCGCCAGCGCCCTGCTTGCTAGCGGTTACGAGCAGTACTTC. Translated: CASALLASGYEQYF.

The chain has TRBV7-3 and TRBJ1-6, with a tentative D call TRBD1 (6 bases). The CDR3 contains 16 residues. The V end lost 5 bases, the J end lost 6 bases, and 17 bases lay between the germline ends. CDR1 is SGHTA and CDR2 is FQGTGA in the germline V gene. This CDR3 is CASSKQGGGLNSPLHF. CDR3 bases: TGTGCCAGCAGCAAACAGGGCGGCGGACTTAATTCACCCCTCCACTTT.

The V call is TRBV28, the J call TRBJ1-5, with D hard to call. CDR1 MDHEN and CDR2 SYDVKM come from the germline V gene. V gave up 2 bases and J gave up 5 bases, with 7 bases separating them. This CDR3 region has 13 residues. CDR3 loop: CASSLVVDQPQHF. The CDR3 bases are TGTGCCAGCAGTTTAGTCGTCGATCAGCCCCAGCATTTT.

This clone was counted between two and nine times. J is TRBJ2-3 and V is TRBV7-9; TRBD2 aligns across 7 bases. The length of the CDR3 is 15 residues. Trimming cost V 5 bases and J 2 bases; bases outside gene matches: 7. Germline CDR1 SEHNR, CDR2 FQNEAQ (reference sequence). The CDR3 DNA is TGTGCCAGCAGCCGACCCGGGACTAACACAGATACGCAGTATTTT. This codes for CASSRPGTNTDTQYF.

This chain joins TRBV14 and TRBJ1-2, with 8 bases that match TRBD1. There are 14 residues in the CDR3. Germline CDR1 reads SGHDN; CDR2 reads FVKESK. With 2 bases clipped from V and 8 bases from J, the junction kept 7 bases outside the gene matches. The CDR3 protein is CASSQYGQGRGYTF. CDR3 nucleotides: TGTGCCAGCAGCCAATACGGACAGGGAAGGGGCTACACCTTC.

The rearrangement uses TRBV9 and TRBJ2-3, with TRBD2 matching 10 bases. The CDR3 sequence is 15 residues long. V was clipped by 4 bases and J by 2 bases; unmatched bases: 4. CDR1 is SGDLS and CDR2 is YYNGEE in the germline V gene. The CDR3 region is CASSQAGGSTDTQYF. Written as DNA, the CDR3 is TGTGCCAGCAGCCAAGCGGGGGGGTCCACAGATACGCAGTATTTT.

Many counts were recorded for this clone. The chain employs TRBV28 and TRBJ2-3; D perhaps matches TRBD2 (5 bases). Trimming shortened V by 8 bases and J by 2 bases, and 17 bases separated the two germline ends. CDR3 length equals 15 residues. CDR1 is MDHEN, CDR2 SYDVKM, per germline. The DNA for the CDR3 is TGTGCCAGCGCCCGTCGGACGGGGAACACAGATACGCAGTATTTT. This encodes CASARRTGNTDTQYF.

The rearrangement uses TRBV12-5 and TRBJ2-5; TRBD1 is a possible D gene (6 bases). The V gene's germline CDR1 is LGHNT and CDR2 FRNRAP. The CDR3 covers 15 residues. V was trimmed by 5 bases and J by 5 bases, leaving 18 bases between them. The DNA of the CDR3 is TGTGCTAGTGGTCTAACTCGGTCGAGGGGGGAGACCCAGTACTTC. Its translation: CASGLTRSRGETQYF.

The chain uses TRBV6-5 and TRBJ1-6, with 9 bases aligning to TRBD1. Germline CDR1 MNHEY, CDR2 SVGAGI. V lost 6 bases to trimming and J lost 7 bases; unmatched junction nucleotides: 7. This CDR3 contains 15 residues. Here the CDR3 DNA reads TGTGCCAGCAGCGTACAGGGGGCACTAAATTCACCCCTCCACTTT. Encoded protein: CASSVQGALNSPLHF.

This sequence joins TRBV27 and TRBJ2-2, with a possible D match to TRBD2 (6 bases). Germline V gives CDR1 MNHEY, CDR2 SMNVEV (reference sequence). V was trimmed by 5 bases and J by 4 bases, leaving 20 bases between them. The CDR3 consists of 17 residues. DNA for the CDR3: TGTGCCAGCAGTAGAGAGCTAGCGCGGTTCGGCACCGGGGAGCTGTTTTTT. Translating gives CASSRELARFGTGELFF.

This chain connects TRBV2 to TRBJ2-1; D ambiguous. The germline gives CDR1 SNHLY, CDR2 FYNNEI. Deletions cut 5 bases from V and 0 bases from J, with 14 bases between. The CDR3 is 16 residues long. In DNA form, the CDR3 reads TGTGCCAGCAGTTCCCCTAACGTTAACTCCTACAATGAGCAGTTCTTC. This codes for CASSSPNVNSYNEQFF.

The genes are TRBV25-1 and TRBJ1-4, with 9 bases identical to TRBD1. V trimming: 2 bases; J trimming: 5 bases; junction bases outside the gene matches: 6. This CDR3 region has 16 residues. Per germline, CDR1 MGHDK and CDR2 SYGVNS. This CDR3 is CASSEHPGQGNEKLFF. CDR3 nucleotides: TGTGCCAGCAGTGAACACCCGGGACAGGGAAATGAAAAACTGTTTTTT. The full variable domain, completed using reference TRBV25-1 and TRBJ1-4, is EADIYQTPRYLVIGTGKKITLECSQTMGHDKMYWYQQDPGMELHLIHYSYGVNSTEKGDLSSESTVSRIRTEHFPLTLESARPSHTSQYLCASSEHPGQGNEKLFFGSGTQLSVL.

This clone was counted only a few times. The chain carries TRBV5-4 and TRBJ2-1, with D possibly TRBD1 on 5 matching bases. Germline assignment: CDR1 SGHNT and CDR2 YYREEE (reference sequence). The length of the CDR3 is 14 residues. Trimming cost V 4 bases and J 6 bases, with 14 bases left between them. DNA of the CDR3: TGTGCCAGCAGCCCCGTGGGGCGGCCCAATGAGCAGTTCTTC. Encoded protein: CASSPVGRPNEQFF.

This rearrangement joins TRBV2 to TRBJ1-1; D unclear. Germline CDR1 and CDR2: SNHLY and FYNNEI. The ends were cut back, 6 bases at V and 0 bases at J, with 11 bases in the middle. The CDR3 totals 14 residues. Written as DNA, the CDR3 is TGTGCCAGCAGAGAGAGGGATTTGAACACTGAAGCTTTCTTT. Its translation is CASRERDLNTEAFF.

The V gene is TRBV5-1, the J gene TRBJ1-1; maybe TRBD1 (5 bases). CDR1 is SGHRS, CDR2 YFSETQ, per germline. Trimming took off 4 bases at V and 0 bases at J, with 16 bases between the two ends. The CDR3 runs to 16 residues. Written as DNA, the CDR3 is TGCGCCAGCAGCCCGGGGGGGACCGGGATGAACACTGAAGCTTTCTTT. Its protein is CASSPGGTGMNTEAFF.

V usage is TRBV5-5 and J usage is TRBJ2-5, with D possibly being TRBD1 (6 bases). Germline V CDR1 and CDR2: SGHKS, YYEKEE (reference sequence). The CDR3 totals 17 residues. Trimming removed 3 bases from V and 5 bases from J, with 23 bases in between. The CDR3: CASSSFYRDIPSETQYF. CDR3 bases: TGTGCCAGCAGCTCGTTCTACCGGGACATCCCCTCGGAGACCCAGTACTTC.

The sample holds one count of this clone. This sequence joins TRBV4-1 and TRBJ1-3, with D perhaps TRBD1 (6 bases). The CDR3 has 16 residues. Trimming stripped 1 base from V and 1 base from J, with 11 bases between. CDR1 is MGHRA, CDR2 YSYEKL, per germline. The CDR3 sequence: CASSQAYRESGNTIYF. The CDR3 DNA is TGCGCCAGCAGCCAAGCGTACAGGGAATCTGGAAACACCATATATTTT.

The chain has TRBV7-8 and TRBJ2-5; 10 bases align to TRBD1. The CDR3 consists of 14 residues. The V and J ends lost 3 bases and 5 bases, in that order; junction bases with no gene match: 3. From germline, CDR1 is SGHVS and CDR2 FQNEAQ. CDR3 coding DNA: TGTGCCAGCAGCTTCTGGACAGGGGGGGAGACCCAGTACTTC. This sequence encodes CASSFWTGGETQYF.

V and J are TRBV9 and TRBJ1-2; TRBD1 is a possible D gene (6 bases). The length of the CDR3 is 14 residues. Germline V CDR1 and CDR2: SGDLS, YYNGEE. V dropped 4 bases and J dropped 4 bases, with 14 bases sitting between them. CDR3 nucleotides: TGTGCCAGCAGCACCTCCGGGGGGCGCTATGGCTACACCTTC. It translates to CASSTSGGRYGYTF.

This rearrangement joins TRBV7-2 to TRBJ1-1, with D possibly being TRBD1 (5 bases). Between the trimmed V and J ends, which lost 0 bases and 5 bases, there was a span of 10 bases. CDR3 length: 14 residues. Germline loops: CDR1 SGHTA, CDR2 FQGNSA. The DNA of the CDR3 is TGTGCCAGCAGCTTAGCCCCCGGGGGAACTGAAGCTTTCTTT. Its protein product is CASSLAPGGTEAFF.

The chain uses TRBV4-2 and TRBJ2-7; the D gene is possibly TRBD1 (5 bases). V dropped 0 bases and J dropped 5 bases, with 11 bases sitting between them. This CDR3 is built from 14 residues. CDR1 is LGHNA, CDR2 YNFKEQ, per germline. CDR3 in DNA: TGTGCCAGCAGCCAAGATGTACAGGTCAACGAGCAGTACTTC. It is translated as CASSQDVQVNEQYF.

Ten or more counts support this clone. The chain carries TRBV6-1 and TRBJ2-7, with a possible D match to TRBD2 (6 bases). The CDR3 runs to 17 residues. The ends were cut back, 1 base at V and 3 bases at J, with 19 bases in the middle. The germline CDR1 and CDR2 sequences are MNHNS and SASEGT. The CDR3 protein is CASSEEAAGRLYYEQYF. The CDR3 nucleotides are TGTGCCAGCAGTGAAGAGGCAGCGGGTCGACTATACTACGAGCAGTACTTC.

The rearrangement joins TRBV19 to TRBJ1-2; 8 nucleotides agree with TRBD1. The CDR3 has 12 residues. V shed 7 bases and J 3 bases; nucleotides not matched to a gene: 1. Per the germline V gene, CDR1 is LNHDA and CDR2 is SQIVND (reference sequence). The CDR3 DNA sequence: TGTGCCAGTAAACAGGGGGACTATGGCTACACCTTC. The encoded protein is CASKQGDYGYTF.

This clone showed up just a few times. The V and J genes are TRBV19 and TRBJ2-3, with D possibly matching TRBD2 (6 bases). V lost 7 bases and J lost 6, with 23 bases in between. The CDR3 is 16 amino acids. Per the germline V gene, CDR1 is LNHDA and CDR2 is SQIVND (reference sequence). CDR3 protein: CASTLTWDSGADTQYF. CDR3 coding DNA: TGTGCCAGTACTCTTACGTGGGACTCCGGGGCGGATACGCAGTATTTT. The entire variable domain, with the rest obtained from reference TRBV19 and TRBJ2-3, is as follows: DGGITQSPKYLFRKEGQNVTLSCEQNLNHDAMYWYRQDPGQGLRLIYYSQIVNDFQKGDIAEGYSVSREKKESFPLTVTSAQKNPTAFYLCASTLTWDSGADTQYFGPGTRLTVL.

The chain employs TRBV6-6 and TRBJ2-3; D might be TRBD2 (6 bases). V lost 2 bases to trimming and J lost 0 bases, with 9 bases between them. The length of the CDR3 is 15 residues. CDR1 MNHNY and CDR2 SVGAGI come from the germline V gene (reference sequence). The CDR3 coding sequence is TGTGCCAGCAGTTACGGGCGGGGTAGCACAGATACGCAGTATTTT. This codes for CASSYGRGSTDTQYF.

This rearrangement joins TRBV7-9 to TRBJ2-1; 10 bases fit TRBD2. Germline V lookup: CDR1 SEHNR, CDR2 FQNEAQ (reference sequence). The CDR3 has 15 amino acids. J gave up 4 bases and V 6 bases, and 6 bases lay outside the gene matches. CDR3 amino acids: CASSSGLAEYNEQFF. CDR3 DNA sequence: TGTGCCAGCAGTTCCGGACTAGCGGAGTACAATGAGCAGTTCTTC.

The table lists this clone with a count of one. The V gene is TRBV30, the J gene TRBJ2-5; TRBD2 matches at 9 bases. Germline CDR1 and CDR2: GTSNPN and SVGIG (reference sequence). The CDR3 extends over 15 amino acids. Losses at the gene ends were 4 bases for V and 5 bases for J; bases not matched to a gene: 11. As DNA, the CDR3 is TGTGCCTGGACTAGCGGGGCTCGTTCTGGTGAGACCCAGTACTTC. Translated: CAWTSGARSGETQYF.

The rearrangement uses TRBV7-2 and TRBJ2-2; D not certain. The CDR3 is 13 residues long. CDR1 SGHTA and CDR2 FQGNSA come from the germline V gene. Trimming stripped 2 bases from V and 4 bases from J, with 5 bases between. CDR3 region: CASSLSITGELFF. Here the CDR3 DNA reads TGTGCCAGCAGCTTATCAATCACCGGGGAGCTGTTTTTT.

This chain uses TRBV27 with TRBJ1-1; a possible D gene is TRBD1 (6 bases). The CDR3 covers 14 residues. CDR1 MNHEY and CDR2 SMNVEV come from the germline V gene (reference sequence). The V and J ends lost 5 bases and 10 bases respectively, with 20 bases between them. The CDR3 spells CASSRREGHRGAFF. In nucleotides, the CDR3 is TGTGCCAGCAGTCGGAGAGAGGGACATCGAGGAGCTTTCTTT.